This note documents a single T cell receptor beta chain sequence. This specimen comes from a study of blood T cell repertoires in COVID-19. Looking at the study overall: The cDNA or gDNA used as material had been derived from T cells, B-cell-depleted T cells, or PBMCs.

This CDR3 region has 14 residues. V lost 5 bases to trimming and J lost 6 bases; unmatched junction nucleotides: 5. CDR1 is KGHSH and CDR2 is LQKENI in the germline V gene. Original analysis: How many nucleated cells were present was estimated from reference gene primer amplification. Using immunoSEQ multiplex PCR, the repertoire was profiled, and TCRdb retains in-frame clones only, with some absent. V, J and clone size were drawn from that table, and D and trimming were deduced from the DNA. The repertoire holds tens of thousands of clones, with around 84% as singletons. This TCR derives from a man aged 45 to 65 with acute or convalescent COVID-19. Sequenced material: peripheral blood. The chain is built from TRBV18 and TRBJ2-1, with 9 bases that match TRBD2. The CDR3 spells CASSFSGSGNEQFF. The CDR3, as DNA: TGTGCCAGCTCATTTAGCGGGAGTGGCAATGAGCAGTTCTTC.